A selection of T cell receptor beta chains follows, all from one sample in a study of shared clonotypes between healthy human individuals. Using immunoSEQ multiplex PCR, the repertoire was profiled, and TCRdb retains in-frame clones only, with some absent. The profile shows about 2.3 million clones, 80% to 95% of them singletons. The sample consisted of naive CD4+ T cells from PBMCs. These receptors came from a man between 18 and 35 years old in good health. Some clones in this sample may be carry-over from other donors' samples. CDR3s include the opening cysteine and the closing phenylalanine or tryptophan. A D gene is named only where the DNA matches it firmly. Clone size is not always given. Where it is, it says once, few, many or a class for expanded clones.

abundance: .; v_gene: TRBV7-9; j_gene: TRBJ1-3; d_gene: .; CDR3nt: TGTGCCAGCAGCCCGAGGGACAACACCATATATTTT; CDR3aa: CASSPRDNTIYF
abundance: .; v_gene: TRBV6-5; j_gene: TRBJ2-7; d_gene: .; CDR3nt: TGTGCCAGCAGTTACTACAGGGGAGGAGGGTACGAGCAGTACTTC; CDR3aa: CASSYYRGGGYEQYF
abundance: .; v_gene: TRBV19; j_gene: TRBJ1-2; d_gene: .; CDR3nt: TGTGCCGCGGGGGCGGAGAACTATGGCTACACCTTC; CDR3aa: CAAGAENYGYTF
abundance: .; v_gene: TRBV28; j_gene: TRBJ2-7; d_gene: .; CDR3nt: TGTGCCAGCAGTGCGACTAGGCCCAACTACGAGCAGTACTTC; CDR3aa: CASSATRPNYEQYF
abundance: .; v_gene: TRBV30; j_gene: TRBJ2-1; d_gene: TRBD2; CDR3nt: TGTGCCTGGATTTCTAGCGGGTTTTACAATGAGCAGTTCTTC; CDR3aa: CAWISSGFYNEQFF
abundance: .; v_gene: TRBV7-2; j_gene: TRBJ2-7; d_gene: TRBD1; CDR3nt: TGTGCCAGCAGCTTCGGGACAGGGAACTACGAGCAGTACTTC; CDR3aa: CASSFGTGNYEQYF
abundance: .; v_gene: TRBV29-1; j_gene: TRBJ1-1; d_gene: .; CDR3nt: TGCAGCGTTGAAGTACGAGGCGGAGCGGGCACTGAAGCTTTCTTT; CDR3aa: CSVEVRGGAGTEAFF
abundance: .; v_gene: TRBV7-2; j_gene: TRBJ2-1; d_gene: TRBD2; CDR3nt: TGTGCCAGCAGCCCCCCGGGACTAGCGGGAGCAGGTGAGCAGTTCTTC; CDR3aa: CASSPPGLAGAGEQFF
abundance: .; v_gene: TRBV19; j_gene: TRBJ2-3; d_gene: TRBD1; CDR3nt: TGTGCCAGTAGTATAGGTGAGGGGGCCGGAGTTGTCGATACGCAGTATTTT; CDR3aa: CASSIGEGAGVVDTQYF
abundance: .; v_gene: TRBV10-3; j_gene: TRBJ1-5; d_gene: .; CDR3nt: TGTGCCATCAGTGAGTCCGCTAGCGATCCGATTAGCAATCAGCCCCAGCATTTT; CDR3aa: CAISESASDPISNQPQHF
abundance: .; v_gene: TRBV28; j_gene: TRBJ2-7; d_gene: TRBD1; CDR3nt: TGTGCCAGCAGTGTTCCAATGCTGCAGGGGGTAGGCGAGCAGTACTTC; CDR3aa: CASSVPMLQGVGEQYF
abundance: .; v_gene: TRBV6-1; j_gene: TRBJ1-5; d_gene: .; CDR3nt: TGTGCCAGCAGTGTCCTCAGGACAGGCAATCAGCCCCAGCATTTT; CDR3aa: CASSVLRTGNQPQHF
abundance: .; v_gene: TRBV28; j_gene: TRBJ1-2; d_gene: TRBD1; CDR3nt: TGTGCCGGGCAGGGGGCGGACGGCTATGGCTACACCTTC; CDR3aa: CAGQGADGYGYTF
abundance: .; v_gene: TRBV6-1; j_gene: TRBJ2-1; d_gene: .; CDR3nt: TGTGCCAGCAAACGAGACTGGTTGTGGGATGAGCAGTTCTTC; CDR3aa: CASKRDWLWDEQFF
abundance: few; v_gene: TRBV29-1; j_gene: TRBJ1-1; d_gene: TRBD1; CDR3nt: TGCAGCGTTGAAACCTGGACAGGGATGATGTCTTTCTTT; CDR3aa: CSVETWTGMMSFF